The 16 T cell receptor beta chains given below trace back to one sample, sequenced in a study of T cell repertoires in cytomegalovirus infection. TCRdb ran MiXCR on the reads and lists one entry per CDR3 protein. There are about 160,000 distinct CDR3 sequences in the sample; less than 25% occur only once, and more than 25% lies in the top ten. These receptors lack a known antigen. Sample: CD8+ T cells from cultured PBMCs, taken from culture after CMV antigen stimulation. The receptors were gathered from a human donor in good health (CMV status not recorded). Some clones in this sample may be carry-over from other donors' samples.

The chain links TRBV11-2 to TRBJ2-7; the D call may be TRBD1 or TRBD2 (5 bases each). The CDR3 length is 15 residues. V gave up 2 bases and J gave up 6 bases, with 17 bases separating them. Germline loops: CDR1 SGHAT, CDR2 FQNNGV. CDR3 sequence reads: CASSLPEVARGEQYF. Here the CDR3 DNA reads TGTGCCAGCAGCTTACCCGAGGTCGCGAGGGGCGAGCAGTACTTC.

The gene calls are TRBV12-3 or TRBV12-4 and TRBJ1-5; 9 bases are shared with TRBD1. Germline trimming cut 1 base from V and 3 bases from J; bases unmatched to any gene: 13. CDR3 length: 19 amino acids. CDR3 in amino acids: CASSLEGGTGGLINQPQHF. The CDR3 DNA sequence: TGTGCCAGCAGTTTAGAAGGCGGTACAGGGGGCCTAATCAATCAGCCCCAGCATTTT.

The V and J genes are TRBV6-2 or TRBV6-3 and TRBJ1-1; a weak D match, TRBD1 (5 bases). V shed 2 bases and J shed 0 bases, with 13 bases lying between them. The CDR3 covers 16 residues. The germline V gene encodes CDR1 MNHEY and CDR2 SVGEGT. The chain's CDR3 is CASSYRGAGLNTEAFF. The CDR3 DNA reads TGTGCCAGCAGTTACCGTGGAGCAGGGCTGAACACTGAAGCTTTCTTT.

This clonotype was counted between two and nine times. This chain connects TRBV7-6 to TRBJ1-1, with 9 nucleotides matching TRBD1. CDR3 length: 17 amino acids. Germline CDR1 is SGHVS and CDR2 is FNYEAQ. The V segment lost 5 bases and the J segment 2 bases; nucleotides outside the gene matches: 12. The CDR3, as DNA: TGTGCCAGCAGCGAAAAGACCGGGACAGGGTATAACACTGAAGCTTTCTTT. Encoded protein: CASSEKTGTGYNTEAFF. The full variable domain, completed using reference TRBV7-6 and TRBJ1-1, is GAGVSQSPRYKVTKRGQDVALRCDPISGHVSLYWYRQALGQGPEFLTYFNYEAQQDKSGLPNDRFSAERPEGSISTLTIQRTEQRDSAMYRCASSEKTGTGYNTEAFFGQGTRLTVV.

This rearrangement joins TRBV7-6 to TRBJ2-1; weak D call: TRBD2 (7 bases). Trimming cost V 4 bases and J 5 bases, with 9 bases left between them. CDR1 and CDR2 from the germline V gene are SGHVS and FNYEAQ. The CDR3 spans 13 residues. This chain's CDR3 is CASSWGGHNEQFF. Written as DNA, the CDR3 is TGTGCCAGCAGCTGGGGGGGCCACAATGAGCAGTTCTTC.

This clonotype was counted a few times. The rearrangement uses TRBV5-6 and TRBJ2-3; TRBD1 might be the D (6 bases). V was trimmed by 4 bases and J by 2 bases, leaving 23 bases between them. This CDR3 region has 18 residues. CDR1 SGHDT and CDR2 YYEEEE come from the germline V gene. This CDR3 reads CASSATGNRDVNTDTQYF. DNA for the CDR3: TGTGCCAGCAGCGCAACCGGGAACAGGGACGTTAACACAGATACGCAGTATTTT. Supplemented by reference TRBV5-6 and TRBJ2-3, the full variable domain reads DAGVTQSPTHLIKTRGQQVTLRCSPKSGHDTVSWYQQALGQGPQFIFQYYEEEERQRGNFPDRFSGHQFPNYSSELNVNALLLGDSALYLCASSATGNRDVNTDTQYFGPGTRLTVL.

This clonotype was seen a few times. The CDR3 bases are TGTGCCAGCAGTTTATCGCCAGGTCCTACCTACGAGCAGTACTTC. Its protein is CASSLSPGPTYEQYF. This rearrangement joins TRBV27 to TRBJ2-7; D call uncertain. CDR1 and CDR2 from the germline V gene are MNHEY and SMNVEV (reference sequence). CDR3 size: 15 residues. V lost 0 bases, J lost 2 bases, and 11 bases lay in between.

V gene TRBV19 combines with J gene TRBJ1-1, with D perhaps matching TRBD1 (5 bases). Trimming removed 0 bases from V and 11 bases from J, with 16 bases in between. The CDR3 loop spans 14 amino acids. The germline V gene encodes CDR1 LNHDA and CDR2 SQIVND (reference sequence). CDR3 bases: TGTGCCAGTAGTATAGATCTCCTCCAGCGGGGGGCTTTCTTT. It codes for CASSIDLLQRGAFF.

V gene TRBV20-1 combines with J gene TRBJ2-1, with TRBD2 matching 8 bases. The trim removed 1 base at V and 2 bases at J, leaving 4 bases unmatched. Germline loops: CDR1 DFQATT, CDR2 SNEGSKA (reference sequence). This CDR3 is 15 amino acids long. The CDR3 loop reads CSARAWRGAYNEQFF. CDR3 DNA: TGCAGTGCTAGAGCCTGGCGGGGGGCCTACAATGAGCAGTTCTTC.

This clonotype has a handful of counts. The chain couples TRBV7-9 to TRBJ1-3; the D is unclear. The germline gives CDR1 SEHNR, CDR2 FQNEAQ (reference sequence). The length of the CDR3 is 17 residues. With 4 bases removed from V and 0 bases from J, the gap between germline ends came to 16 bases. The CDR3 protein is CASSYPRDLSSGNTIYF. The CDR3 DNA sequence: TGTGCCAGCAGCTACCCGCGGGATCTCTCCTCTGGAAACACCATATATTTT.

Many counts were recorded for this clonotype. The V and J genes are TRBV7-2 and TRBJ1-5; D uncertain. The CDR3 extends over 13 amino acids. Germline V gives CDR1 SGHTA, CDR2 FQGNSA. V was trimmed by 1 base and J by 2 bases, leaving 3 bases between them. Here the CDR3 reads CASSLVGNQPQHF. The CDR3 DNA reads TGTGCCAGCAGCTTAGTTGGCAATCAGCCCCAGCATTTT.

J is TRBJ2-2 and V is TRBV7-2; no firm D call. The CDR3 covers 12 residues. V was trimmed by 3 bases and J by 5 bases, leaving 4 bases between them. Germline V gene lookup returns CDR1 SGHTA and CDR2 FQGNSA. In DNA form, the CDR3 reads TGTGCCAGCAGCTTGAGGACCGGGGAGCTGTTTTTT. Protein sequence: CASSLRTGELFF.

This chain connects TRBV7-8 to TRBJ2-7; D is possibly TRBD1 (6 bases). Germline V gives CDR1 SGHVS, CDR2 FQNEAQ. The length of the CDR3 is 15 residues. Trimming took off 4 bases at V and 2 bases at J, with 15 bases between the two ends. This CDR3 reads CASSSSTGPTYEQYF. The CDR3 DNA reads TGTGCCAGCAGCTCATCGACAGGACCAACCTACGAGCAGTACTTC.

The chain is built from TRBV7-2 and TRBJ2-3, with D unclear. This CDR3 has 16 amino acids. Germline V gene lookup returns CDR1 SGHTA and CDR2 FQGNSA. Trimming pared 5 bases from V and 0 bases from J, leaving 15 bases between. CDR3 DNA: TGTGCCAGCAGCATGCGACGGAAGCCTAGCACAGATACGCAGTATTTT. Its protein is CASSMRRKPSTDTQYF. Based on the CDR3 plus reference TRBV7-2 and TRBJ2-3, the full variable domain is GAGVSQSPSNKVTEKGKDVELRCDPISGHTALYWYRQSLGQGLEFLIYFQGNSAPDKSGLPSDRFSAERTGGSVSTLTIQRTQQEDSAVYLCASSMRRKPSTDTQYFGPGTRLTVL.

The chain links TRBV7-2 to TRBJ1-2, with 9 positions matching TRBD1. The CDR3 is 14 amino acids. Germline CDR1 and CDR2: SGHTA and FQGNSA. Trimming removed 2 bases from V and 6 bases from J; junction bases left unmatched: 4. For the CDR3, the DNA is TGTGCCAGCAGCTTAATGGGACAGGGAGATGGCTACACCTTC. Encoded protein: CASSLMGQGDGYTF.

This clonotype occurred a few times. Here the CDR3 reads CASSSLAGAYQETQYF. In DNA, the CDR3 is TGTGCCAGCAGCTCTTTAGCGGGGGCCTACCAAGAGACCCAGTACTTC. The gene calls are TRBV7-2 and TRBJ2-5; 9 bases agree with TRBD2. Unmatched junction bases numbered 6, after V lost 4 bases and J lost 0 bases. CDR1 and CDR2 from the germline V gene are SGHTA and FQGNSA. This CDR3 is 16 amino acids long.